This is a list of T cell receptor beta chains from one sample in a study of blood T cell repertoires in COVID-19. TCRdb's copy holds only in-frame clones and misses some; the assay was immunoSEQ multiplex PCR. Here the sample spans roughly 230,000 clones, around 84% being singletons. Sample: PBMCs or T cells enriched from blood (not recorded which). The receptors were gathered from a woman aged 45-65 years who had been exposed to COVID-19. Both conserved end residues are part of each CDR3. A D gene is named only where the DNA matches it firmly.

>TRBJ1-6|TRBV5-1|TRBD1
CASSHGTANSPLHF
>TRBJ1-1|TRBV5-6|-
CASSLQGPVTEAFF
>TRBJ1-1|TRBV12-3/TRBV12-4|-
CASSLGPSEAFF
>TRBJ2-1|TRBV5-1|-
CASSSLGGAGEQFF
>TRBJ1-6|TRBV6-5|TRBD1
CASSPDRNSPLHF
>TRBJ1-2|TRBV19|TRBD1
CASSFVMGQFYGYTF
>TRBJ2-2|TRBV10-2|TRBD1
CASSRNGQGTTGELFF
>TRBJ1-4|TRBV5-8|-
CASSQGLSATNEKLFF
>TRBJ2-2|TRBV3-1/TRBV3-2|TRBD2
CASSLSSGGGELFF
>TRBJ1-1|TRBV28|-
CASSPRTRYMNTEAFF
>TRBJ2-6|TRBV4-1|-
CASSQDITFSGANVLTF
>TRBJ2-5|TRBV5-6|-
CASSPETGGHQETQYF
>TRBJ2-7|TRBV5-1|TRBD1
CASSLGDRVGYEQYF
>TRBJ1-1|TRBV4-1|TRBD1
CASSQVLTGVNTEAFF
>TRBJ1-1|TRBV19|-
CASREGFGNTEAFF
>TRBJ2-3|TRBV5-4|-
CASSLEQAISTDTQYF
>TRBJ1-2|TRBV18|-
CASSPRTVHGYTF
>TRBJ1-3|TRBV29-1|-
CSSRVGNTIYF
>TRBJ2-7|TRBV21-1|-
CASRMTGGVDEQYF
>TRBJ2-1|TRBV5-1|-
CASSLTPGSDEQFF
>TRBJ1-3|TRBV28|-
CASRGGAGSGNTIYF
>TRBJ1-2|TRBV6-5|TRBD1
CASSSTGGATGYTF
>TRBJ1-1|TRBV27|TRBD1
CASKERGQFSEAFF
>TRBJ2-1|TRBV19|TRBD1
CASSTRTGFYNEQFF
>TRBJ2-1|TRBV2|TRBD1
CASSRQGDYNEQFF
>TRBJ2-7|TRBV29-1|TRBD1
CSVTGTGRYEQYF
>TRBJ1-2|TRBV19|TRBD1
CASSIGGDRSYTF
>TRBJ1-1|TRBV6-5|-
CASKRDYRDTEAFF
>TRBJ2-3|TRBV9|TRBD2
CASSVAPSGGSTDTQYF
>TRBJ2-1|TRBV18|-
CASSPSIDNEQFF
>TRBJ1-3|TRBV9|TRBD1
CASSWGQGSSGNTIYF
>TRBJ1-1|TRBV6-5|-
CASSWSNKGDSEAFF
>TRBJ2-1|TRBV29-1|-
CSVLGGASNEQFF
>TRBJ2-2|TRBV14|-
CASSQAVGELFF
>TRBJ2-5|TRBV20-1|TRBD2
CSASGSGGAEETQYF
>TRBJ1-2|TRBV5-4|TRBD1
CASRPGGDYGYTF
>TRBJ2-1|TRBV11-1|TRBD1
CASSLRQGVNEQFF
>TRBJ2-2|TRBV5-1|-
CASSPPRGGAGELFF
>TRBJ1-1|TRBV28|-
CATRTTGWNTEAFF
>TRBJ1-5|TRBV7-8|-
CASSLDGSINQPQHF
>TRBJ1-4|TRBV4-3|-
CASSQDRRQANEKLFF
>TRBJ1-1|TRBV5-1|-
CASSRDNPGTEAFF
>TRBJ1-6|TRBV11-2|-
CASSLGAGRDNSPLHF
>TRBJ2-7|TRBV6-5|-
CASSSLKTLSYEQYF
>TRBJ2-1|TRBV7-2|-
CASSLDGRGDEQFF
>TRBJ2-4|TRBV25-1|-
CATPTRRRNIQYF
>TRBJ1-3|TRBV9|TRBD1
CASSIGQVHTLGNTIYF
>TRBJ1-6|TRBV2|-
CASSARRGSYNSPLHF
>TRBJ2-5|TRBV5-1|TRBD1
CASSSGQGMETQYF
>TRBJ1-4|TRBV19|-
CASSIGATNEKLFF
>TRBJ2-1|TRBV7-2|TRBD1
CASSSDRVSVEQFF
>TRBJ1-1|TRBV5-4|-
CASSLDPRDTEAFF
>TRBJ1-3|TRBV30|-
CAWSEKPEAGNTIYF
>TRBJ1-2|TRBV7-2|TRBD1
CASSLAGQGSYGYTF
>TRBJ1-2|TRBV19|-
CASSINRGGGYTF
>TRBJ2-3|TRBV21-1|-
CASTTPGSNSPTDTQYF
>TRBJ2-5|TRBV7-3|TRBD2
CASSLTGGHQETQYF
>TRBJ1-3|TRBV5-1|-
CASSLEGAAWGNTIYF
>TRBJ2-3|TRBV5-1|TRBD1
CASSLDRGKGDTQYF
>TRBJ1-2|TRBV7-8|TRBD1
CASSSHRGNGYTF